The rows below give T cell receptor beta chains drawn from one sample of a study of regulatory T cells in long-lasting Graves disease. TCRdb redid the calling of the multiplex PCR reads with MiXCR, one entry per CDR3 protein. The top ten clones hold 25% to 30% of a sample with hundreds of thousands of distinct CDR3 sequences, roughly a sixth of them seen once. This sample was shared with a second study, whose subject was T cells in Graves' hyperthyroidism and ophthalmopathy.

The sample in question was peripheral blood mononuclear cells (PBMCs), obtained at new diagnosis, from a patient treated with antithyroid drugs. The receptors were gathered from a man aged 40-50 years with Graves disease. The CDR3 runs from the conserved cysteine through the conserved F or W. The order of the fields is clone size, V gene, J gene, D gene, CDR3 DNA, CDR3 protein. The D gene is left open where the match is weak. The listing skips clone size in some rows; elsewhere it reads once, few, many or a size class.

abundance: many; v_gene: TRBV11-3; j_gene: TRBJ2-1; d_gene: .; CDR3nt: TGTGCCAGCAGCTTTGCCGGGAGTGCTCAGTTCTTC; CDR3aa: CASSFAGSAQFF
abundance: many; v_gene: TRBV12-3/TRBV12-4; j_gene: TRBJ1-4; d_gene: .; CDR3nt: TGTGCCAGCAGTTGGCGAGGGGCATTGGTTGAAAAACTGTTTTTT; CDR3aa: CASSWRGALVEKLFF
abundance: many; v_gene: TRBV28; j_gene: TRBJ2-5; d_gene: .; CDR3nt: TGTGCCAGCAGTTCTCATTGGACTACCGAGGGGCCGTACCAAGAGACCCAGTACTTC; CDR3aa: CASSSHWTTEGPYQETQYF
abundance: .; v_gene: TRBV29-1; j_gene: TRBJ2-5; d_gene: .; CDR3nt: TGCAGCGTTCATGAGACCGAGACCCAGTACTTC; CDR3aa: CSVHETETQYF
abundance: many; v_gene: TRBV2; j_gene: TRBJ2-7; d_gene: TRBD2; CDR3nt: TGTGCCAGCAGTGAAGGGACTAGCGGGTTCTACGAGCAGTACTTC; CDR3aa: CASSEGTSGFYEQYF
abundance: many; v_gene: TRBV6-5; j_gene: TRBJ1-2; d_gene: TRBD1; CDR3nt: TGTGCCAGCAGTTACAATGGACAGGGGGCACACTATGGCTACACCTTC; CDR3aa: CASSYNGQGAHYGYTF
abundance: .; v_gene: TRBV24-1; j_gene: TRBJ2-2; d_gene: .; CDR3nt: TGTGCCACCAGTGATTTAATGAGCACCGGGGAGCTGTTTTTT; CDR3aa: CATSDLMSTGELFF
abundance: .; v_gene: TRBV9; j_gene: TRBJ1-5; d_gene: TRBD1; CDR3nt: TGTGCCAGCAGCGTAGACCCAGGGGGGGTCACAGATACGCAGCATTTT; CDR3aa: CASSVDPGGVTDTQHF
abundance: .; v_gene: TRBV20-1; j_gene: TRBJ2-1; d_gene: .; CDR3nt: TGCAGTGCTAGAGATACCAGCGTCAATGAGCAGTTCTTC; CDR3aa: CSARDTSVNEQFF
abundance: few; v_gene: TRBV6-2/TRBV6-3; j_gene: TRBJ1-4; d_gene: .; CDR3nt: TGTGCCAGCAGTTACAGCCTTAATGAAAAACTGTTTTTT; CDR3aa: CASSYSLNEKLFF
abundance: many; v_gene: TRBV6-1; j_gene: TRBJ2-3; d_gene: TRBD2; CDR3nt: TGTGCCAGCAGAGCGCGACAGGTGACCTTAGCGGGGGGGCCTGATACGCAGTATTTT; CDR3aa: CASRARQVTLAGGPDTQYF
abundance: .; v_gene: TRBV11-2; j_gene: TRBJ1-1; d_gene: .; CDR3nt: TGTGCCAGCAGCTCTTGGGGGGGGGGCACTGAAGCTTTCTTT; CDR3aa: CASSSWGGGTEAFF
abundance: many; v_gene: TRBV5-1; j_gene: TRBJ1-1; d_gene: .; CDR3nt: TGTGCCAGCAGCTTCGGGGGGCGCAGCACTGAAGCTTTCTTT; CDR3aa: CASSFGGRSTEAFF
abundance: many; v_gene: TRBV28; j_gene: TRBJ2-3; d_gene: TRBD2; CDR3nt: TGTGCCAGCAGCTCGGCGGGAGACACAGATACGCAGTATTTT; CDR3aa: CASSSAGDTDTQYF
abundance: many; v_gene: TRBV3-1; j_gene: TRBJ2-7; d_gene: .; CDR3nt: TGTGCCAGCAGCCAAGGGGTTTGGATCTCCTACGAGCAGTACTTC; CDR3aa: CASSQGVWISYEQYF
abundance: .; v_gene: TRBV10-3; j_gene: TRBJ2-2; d_gene: TRBD2; CDR3nt: TGTGCCGCGAGCGGGGAGCGGGGGAACACCGGGGAGCTGTTTTTT; CDR3aa: CAASGERGNTGELFF
abundance: .; v_gene: TRBV6-1; j_gene: TRBJ1-3; d_gene: .; CDR3nt: TGTGCCAGCAGTATCGGACGAACTGGAAACACCATATATTTT; CDR3aa: CASSIGRTGNTIYF
abundance: .; v_gene: TRBV11-3; j_gene: TRBJ2-7; d_gene: .; CDR3nt: TGTGCCACCGGCAGGGAAGAGGGCGAGCAGTACTTC; CDR3aa: CATGREEGEQYF
abundance: many; v_gene: TRBV7-9; j_gene: TRBJ2-5; d_gene: .; CDR3nt: TGTGCCAGCAGCACTACAGGGCTAGGAGAGACCCAGTACTTC; CDR3aa: CASSTTGLGETQYF
abundance: many; v_gene: TRBV7-8; j_gene: TRBJ1-1; d_gene: .; CDR3nt: TGTGCCAGCAGCGCGCAGGCGGGAACTGAAGCTTTCTTT; CDR3aa: CASSAQAGTEAFF
abundance: once; v_gene: TRBV24-1; j_gene: TRBJ2-3; d_gene: .; CDR3nt: TGTGCCACCAGTGATTTGTCTCGGGAAAACACAGATACGCAGTATTTT; CDR3aa: CATSDLSRENTDTQYF
abundance: many; v_gene: TRBV15; j_gene: TRBJ2-5; d_gene: .; CDR3nt: TGTGCCACCAGCAGCTTGGGGCAAGGAAAGACCCAGTACTTC; CDR3aa: CATSSLGQGKTQYF
abundance: many; v_gene: TRBV4-1; j_gene: TRBJ2-1; d_gene: TRBD2; CDR3nt: TGTGCCAGCAGCCAGCCGGGGGGTTCCTACAATGAGCAGTTCTTC; CDR3aa: CASSQPGGSYNEQFF
abundance: many; v_gene: TRBV11-2; j_gene: TRBJ2-7; d_gene: .; CDR3nt: TGTGCCAGCAGGCCCACATGGTTTGCGGGGGCGATGTCCTACGAGCAGTACTTC; CDR3aa: CASRPTWFAGAMSYEQYF
abundance: .; v_gene: TRBV5-4; j_gene: TRBJ2-3; d_gene: TRBD2; CDR3nt: TGTGCCAGCAGCCGGTGGGGTCTAGCGGGGGTCTATAGCACAGATACGCAGTATTTT; CDR3aa: CASSRWGLAGVYSTDTQYF
abundance: many; v_gene: TRBV2; j_gene: TRBJ2-7; d_gene: TRBD1; CDR3nt: TGTGCCAGCAGGGGGACAGGGGGCAACGAGCAGTACTTC; CDR3aa: CASRGTGGNEQYF
abundance: few; v_gene: TRBV28; j_gene: TRBJ2-3; d_gene: TRBD2; CDR3nt: TGTGCCAGTATAGGCTCGACTAGCGGGGTATTGACAGATACGCAGTATTTT; CDR3aa: CASIGSTSGVLTDTQYF
abundance: .; v_gene: TRBV7-2; j_gene: TRBJ1-2; d_gene: .; CDR3nt: TGTGCCAGCAGCTTAGGGTACAGGGAAGGCTACACCTTC; CDR3aa: CASSLGYREGYTF
abundance: many; v_gene: TRBV20-1; j_gene: TRBJ2-7; d_gene: TRBD2; CDR3nt: TGCAGTGCTATTTCGGGACTAGCGGGGTCCTACGAGCAGTACTTC; CDR3aa: CSAISGLAGSYEQYF
abundance: many; v_gene: TRBV3-1; j_gene: TRBJ1-3; d_gene: .; CDR3nt: TGTGCCAGCAGCCATGGTCCCTCTGGAAACACCATATATTTT; CDR3aa: CASSHGPSGNTIYF
abundance: .; v_gene: TRBV5-1; j_gene: TRBJ2-1; d_gene: TRBD2; CDR3nt: TGCGCCAGCAGACCCGGACTAGCGGGGGGCCGTAGGATTGAGCAGTTCTTC; CDR3aa: CASRPGLAGGRRIEQFF
abundance: many; v_gene: TRBV28; j_gene: TRBJ2-7; d_gene: TRBD2; CDR3nt: TGTGCCAGCAGTCCTCCGGGGGGACTGCCGTCCTACGAGCAGTACTTC; CDR3aa: CASSPPGGLPSYEQYF
abundance: .; v_gene: TRBV2; j_gene: TRBJ1-2; d_gene: .; CDR3nt: TGTGCCAGCACCCACCGACAGGGCTACACCTTC; CDR3aa: CASTHRQGYTF
abundance: few; v_gene: TRBV2; j_gene: TRBJ1-5; d_gene: .; CDR3nt: TGTGCCAGCCAGGAAGGGCCCCGGGATCAGCCCCAGCATTTT; CDR3aa: CASQEGPRDQPQHF
abundance: many; v_gene: TRBV28; j_gene: TRBJ2-3; d_gene: .; CDR3nt: TGTGCCAGCAGCCACCGGGACTCCTATACGCAGTATTTT; CDR3aa: CASSHRDSYTQYF
abundance: many; v_gene: TRBV6-2/TRBV6-3; j_gene: TRBJ2-3; d_gene: .; CDR3nt: TGTGCCAGCAGTTACTCGAGTTGGGATACGCAGTATTTT; CDR3aa: CASSYSSWDTQYF
abundance: .; v_gene: TRBV12-3/TRBV12-4; j_gene: TRBJ2-1; d_gene: .; CDR3nt: TGTGCCAGCACCAAGGGCGGGACGGTTAATGAGCAGTTCTTC; CDR3aa: CASTKGGTVNEQFF
abundance: many; v_gene: TRBV4-1; j_gene: TRBJ2-5; d_gene: .; CDR3nt: TGCGCCAGCAGCCAAGATGACAGAAAAGAGACCCAGTACTTC; CDR3aa: CASSQDDRKETQYF
abundance: many; v_gene: TRBV20-1; j_gene: TRBJ2-3; d_gene: .; CDR3nt: TGCAGTGCTAGAGCCGGGACTAGCACAGATACGCAGTATTTT; CDR3aa: CSARAGTSTDTQYF
abundance: many; v_gene: TRBV28; j_gene: TRBJ2-2; d_gene: .; CDR3nt: TGTGCCACCGTGTTCCTTGGCGGGGAGCTGTTTTTT; CDR3aa: CATVFLGGELFF
abundance: many; v_gene: TRBV27; j_gene: TRBJ2-1; d_gene: .; CDR3nt: TGTGCCAGCACCCCAAAAACCCGACGGGACACCACCAATGAGCAGTTCTTC; CDR3aa: CASTPKTRRDTTNEQFF
abundance: few; v_gene: TRBV7-3; j_gene: TRBJ2-2; d_gene: TRBD2; CDR3nt: TGTGCCAGCAGCCGGACTAGCGGGGCCACCGGGGAGCTGTTTTTT; CDR3aa: CASSRTSGATGELFF
abundance: many; v_gene: TRBV5-1; j_gene: TRBJ1-1; d_gene: .; CDR3nt: TGCGCCAGCAGCGTAGGACGGACGGCGAACACTGAAGCTTTCTTT; CDR3aa: CASSVGRTANTEAFF
abundance: few; v_gene: TRBV9; j_gene: TRBJ2-7; d_gene: TRBD1; CDR3nt: TGTGCCAGCAGCGTCTTCGACAGGGACTACGAGCAGTACTTC; CDR3aa: CASSVFDRDYEQYF